The TCR beta chain described here comes from a study of molecular identifiers for immune sequencing clone quantification. Study-wide results and limits: Clones above 20 RNA copies held over 98% of effector molecules, under 1% in naive cells.

The bulk TCR libraries were made with methods described before and with listed TCR primers. MiXCR, run by TCRdb on the PCR reads, gives a single entry per CDR3 protein. The sample holds 250,000 to 350,000 distinct CDR3 sequences, about a fifth seen once. There are many counts of this clonotype. Its antigen is not identified. In germline, CDR1 is SGHTA, CDR2 FQGNSA. Trimming removed 3 bases at V and 5 bases at J, with 4 bases between. The CDR3 has 11 amino acids. The source material was naive CD8+ T cells from blood, with Jurkat cell RNA spiked in. As to subset: FACS-sorted CD8+CD4-CCR7+CD45RA+ naive T cells. The chain is built from TRBV7-2 and TRBJ1-1; D call uncertain. The clonotype originates from a human donor in good health. Some libraries in this study had Jurkat cell RNA spiked in. This CDR3 reads CASSFLTEAFF. Written as DNA, the CDR3 is TGTGCCAGCAGCTTCCTAACTGAAGCTTTCTTT.